The 5 T cell receptor beta chains below all came from one sample that was sequenced in a study of blood T cell repertoires in COVID-19. Generated by immunoSEQ multiplex PCR, the TCRdb table keeps only in-frame clones and is missing some. This table holds 250,000 to 300,000 clones, 80% to 85% found once. Material for sequencing was PBMCs or T cells enriched from blood (not recorded which). The receptor source for this set is a man aged 35 to 55 who had been exposed to COVID-19.

The chain carries TRBV27 and TRBJ1-5; D gene unclear. V shed 2 bases and J shed 5 bases, with 7 bases lying between them. Germline CDR1 MNHEY, CDR2 SMNVEV (reference sequence). This CDR3 region has 13 residues. The DNA of the CDR3 is TGTGCCAGCAGTTTAGTGGCTCATCAGCCCCAGCATTTT. It translates to CASSLVAHQPQHF.

V and J are TRBV6-6 and TRBJ1-3, with a weak D call TRBD1 (5 bases). The CDR3 sequence is 15 residues long. V was clipped by 4 bases and J by 0 bases, with 10 bases between them. Germline CDR1 reads MNHNY; CDR2 reads SVGAGI (reference sequence). The CDR3 protein is CASSWGGSSGNTIYF. The CDR3 nucleotides read TGTGCCAGCAGTTGGGGGGGAAGCTCTGGAAACACCATATATTTT.

V gene TRBV30 combines with J gene TRBJ2-1; 7 bases match TRBD2. The length of the CDR3 is 15 residues. V shed 2 bases and J 6 bases; nucleotides not matched to a gene: 10. Per the germline V gene, CDR1 is GTSNPN and CDR2 is SVGIG (reference sequence). The CDR3 reads CAWSPTGGPANEQFF. The CDR3 bases are TGTGCCTGGAGTCCAACGGGAGGACCAGCCAATGAGCAGTTCTTC.

This chain uses TRBV7-2 with TRBJ1-4, with 10 bases identical to TRBD1. The germline V gene has CDR1 SGHTA and CDR2 FQGNSA. This CDR3 region has 15 residues. Unmatched junction bases numbered 4, after V lost 5 bases and J lost 4 bases. The CDR3 DNA is TGTGCCAGCAGCGTCCGGGACAGGGGTAATGAAAAACTGTTTTTT. Its protein is CASSVRDRGNEKLFF. The complete variable domain, with remaining parts taken from reference TRBV7-2 and TRBJ1-4, reads GAGVSQSPSNKVTEKGKDVELRCDPISGHTALYWYRQSLGQGLEFLIYFQGNSAPDKSGLPSDRFSAERTGGSVSTLTIQRTQQEDSAVYLCASSVRDRGNEKLFFGSGTQLSVL.

V is TRBV3-1 (or the pseudogene TRBV3-2) and J is TRBJ2-1; possibly TRBD2 for D (5 bases). Trimming took off 1 base at V and 5 bases at J, with 15 bases between the two ends. CDR1 is LGHDT, CDR2 YNNKEL, per germline (reference sequence). This CDR3 has 16 amino acids. CDR3 DNA: TGTGCCAGCAGCCAAGCTTTCGGGATACCCAACAATGAGCAGTTCTTC. This encodes CASSQAFGIPNNEQFF.